This TCR beta chain is from a study of blood T cell repertoires in COVID-19. Across the whole study: Acute and convalescent COVID-19 specimens originated in the United States, Italy and Spain. T cells, B-cell-depleted T cells, or PBMCs provided the cDNA or gDNA that served as material.

V lost 3 bases and J lost 1, with 8 bases in between. This CDR3 region has 15 residues. The germline V gene has CDR1 SGHDT and CDR2 YYEEEE. As processed by the authors: How many nucleated cells were present was estimated from reference gene primer amplification. Sequenced by immunoSEQ multiplex PCR; TCRdb stores in-frame clones only, minus some. V and J calls and clone size are those listed in that table; D and trimming were worked out from the DNA. Among roughly 230,000 clones listed, about 80% were seen once. Sample: peripheral blood. V gene TRBV5-6 combines with J gene TRBJ2-6, with a weak D call TRBD1 (5 bases). The TCR originated in a man aged 45 to 65 with active or convalescent COVID-19. The CDR3 loop is CASSYQGSGANVLTF. CDR3 DNA: TGTGCCAGCAGCTACCAGGGATCTGGGGCCAACGTCCTGACTTTC.